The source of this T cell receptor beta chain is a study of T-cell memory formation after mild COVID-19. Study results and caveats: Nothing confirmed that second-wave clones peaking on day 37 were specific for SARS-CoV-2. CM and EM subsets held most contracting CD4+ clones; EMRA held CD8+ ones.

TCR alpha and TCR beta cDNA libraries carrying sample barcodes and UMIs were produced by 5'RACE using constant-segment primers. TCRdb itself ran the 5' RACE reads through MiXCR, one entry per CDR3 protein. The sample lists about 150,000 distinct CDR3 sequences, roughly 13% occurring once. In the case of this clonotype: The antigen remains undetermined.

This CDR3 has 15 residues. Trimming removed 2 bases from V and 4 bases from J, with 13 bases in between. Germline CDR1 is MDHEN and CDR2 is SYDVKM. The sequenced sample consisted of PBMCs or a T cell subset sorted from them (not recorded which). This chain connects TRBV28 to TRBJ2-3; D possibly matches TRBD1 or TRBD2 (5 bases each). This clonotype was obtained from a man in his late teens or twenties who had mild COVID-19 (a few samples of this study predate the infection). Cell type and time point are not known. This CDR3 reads CASSLPGLVPDTQYF. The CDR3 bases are TGTGCCAGCAGTTTACCGGGGCTAGTTCCAGATACGCAGTATTTT.